The 20 T cell receptor beta chains below were found in one sample sequenced in a study of cytomegalovirus exposure and HLA in healthy donors. Vbeta (60) and Jbeta (13) primers were used in the PCR. Method: immunoSEQ multiplex PCR; TCRdb's copy keeps in-frame clones and lacks some. This sample has some 140,000 clones, with 65% to 85% found just once. Sequencing input: PBMCs. The receptors shown here come from a woman in her thirties or forties in good health and CMV-seropositive.

The V gene is TRBV30, the J gene TRBJ1-1; a possible D gene is TRBD1 (5 bases). This CDR3 has 17 amino acids. Trimming took 3 bases from V and 0 from J, leaving 20 bases between them. Germline CDR1 and CDR2: GTSNPN and SVGIG (reference sequence). This CDR3 is CAWSDISRGLMNTEAFF. CDR3 coding DNA: TGTGCCTGGAGCGACATTTCAAGGGGTTTAATGAACACTGAAGCTTTCTTT. Variable domain in full (rest from reference TRBV30 and TRBJ1-1): SQTIHQWPATLVQPVGSPLSLECTVEGTSNPNLYWYRQAAGRGLQLLFYSVGIGQISSEVPQNLSASRPQDRQFILSSKKLLLSDSGFYLCAWSDISRGLMNTEAFFGQGTRLTVV.

This chain links TRBV5-1 with TRBJ1-1, with 8 bases that match TRBD1. Germline lookup yields CDR1 SGHRS and CDR2 YFSETQ. The J segment lost 0 bases and the V segment lost 3 bases, leaving 7 bases of the junction unmatched. The CDR3 consists of 16 residues. CDR3 DNA: TGCGCCAGCAGCTCTACAGGGGGGAACATGAACACTGAAGCTTTCTTT. It translates to CASSSTGGNMNTEAFF.

This chain connects TRBV5-1 to TRBJ2-1, with TRBD2 identical over 9 bases. The CDR3 extends over 15 amino acids. The germline gives CDR1 SGHRS, CDR2 YFSETQ. V was clipped by 3 bases and J by 2 bases; unmatched bases: 3. CDR3 DNA: TGCGCCAGCAGCTATAGCGGGAGCACCTACAATGAGCAGTTCTTC. This codes for CASSYSGSTYNEQFF.

This chain links TRBV7-6 with TRBJ2-2; no clear D gene. This CDR3 comprises 15 residues. Trimming cost V 2 bases and J 5 bases, with 12 bases left between them. Germline V gene data show CDR1 as SGHVS and CDR2 as FNYEAQ. The DNA for the CDR3 is TGTGCCAGCAGCTTAACGACTCTTGGTACCGGGGAGCTGTTTTTT. Amino acid sequence: CASSLTTLGTGELFF.

The V call is TRBV7-9, the J call TRBJ1-2; no reliable D call. The CDR3 has 15 residues. Looked up from germline, CDR1 is SEHNR and CDR2 is FQNEAQ (reference sequence). CDR3 sequence reads: CALTGGVLRNYGYTF. The DNA of the CDR3 is TGTGCTCTAACGGGAGGAGTCCTCAGGAACTATGGCTACACCTTC.

This clone was found once. Other DNA sequences in this specimen translate into the identical CDR3. This chain uses TRBV5-4 with TRBJ2-3; 11 positions agree with TRBD2. Germline V gives CDR1 SGHNT, CDR2 YYREEE (reference sequence). There are 16 residues in the CDR3. Trimming cost V 3 bases and J 0 bases; bases outside gene matches: 3. Written as DNA, the CDR3 is TGTGCCAGCAGCTCCGGACTAGCGGGTAGCACAGATACGCAGTATTTT. It encodes CASSSGLAGSTDTQYF.

The chain has TRBV5-4 and TRBJ2-7; a weak D match, TRBD1 (6 bases). The germline V gene has CDR1 SGHNT and CDR2 YYREEE (reference sequence). This CDR3 spans 15 amino acids. V was trimmed by 2 bases and J by 3 bases, leaving 15 bases between them. The CDR3 bases are TGTGCCAGCAGCTTTGGGCCTGGACAGCTCTACGAGCAGTACTTC. Translation gives CASSFGPGQLYEQYF.

The V and J genes are TRBV28 and TRBJ2-7, with D tentatively TRBD2 (5 bases). Trimming shortened V by 7 bases and J by 7 bases, and 11 bases separated the two germline ends. Germline V gene sequence: CDR1 MDHEN, CDR2 SYDVKM. The CDR3 runs to 11 residues. This CDR3 is CASNSPGEQYF. CDR3 nucleotides: TGTGCCAGCAATTCCCCGGGAGAGCAGTACTTC.

This clone showed up just once. The chain recombines TRBV2 with TRBJ2-7; weak D call: TRBD1 (6 bases). Germline loops: CDR1 SNHLY, CDR2 FYNNEI. Trimming removed 8 bases at V and 5 bases at J, with 19 bases between. The CDR3 covers 14 residues. The CDR3 sequence is CASVVETGPNEQYF. As DNA, the CDR3 is TGTGCCAGCGTCGTTGAAACAGGGCCTAACGAGCAGTACTTC.

The chain recombines TRBV2 with TRBJ2-3; tentatively, D is TRBD2 (6 bases). Germline CDR1 and CDR2: SNHLY and FYNNEI. Trimming took off 3 bases at V and 2 bases at J, with 12 bases between the two ends. This CDR3 has 15 amino acids. CDR3 coding DNA: TGTGCCAGCAGTGATGCGGGGCCCTACACAGATACGCAGTATTTT. It codes for CASSDAGPYTDTQYF.

This clone showed up just once. The V and J genes are TRBV30 and TRBJ2-1, with 16 bases fitting TRBD2. Trimming at V came to 5 bases and at J to 4 bases, leaving 14 bases not matched to a gene. Germline loops: CDR1 GTSNPN, CDR2 SVGIG (reference sequence). This CDR3 has 19 residues. The CDR3 bases are TGTGCCTGGTCGGGACTAGCGGGAGGGGGAAAAGACCCATACAATGAGCAGTTCTTC. This translates into CAWSGLAGGGKDPYNEQFF.

This chain uses TRBV2 with TRBJ2-5, with D possibly being TRBD1 (6 bases). This CDR3 is built from 11 residues. Deletions cut 10 bases from V and 7 bases from J, with 13 bases between. Per the germline V gene, CDR1 is SNHLY and CDR2 is FYNNEI. The chain's CDR3 is CATGQSGTQYF. The CDR3, as DNA: TGTGCCACCGGACAGTCCGGGACCCAGTACTTC.

The chain joins TRBV13 to TRBJ2-3; D possibly corresponds to TRBD1 (5 bases). Germline lookup yields CDR1 PRHDT and CDR2 FYEKMQ (reference sequence). This CDR3 is 15 amino acids long. V lost 4 bases, J lost 3 bases, and 14 bases lay in between. The CDR3, as DNA: TGTGCCAGCAGCTGGGTCAGGGTGGGAACAGATACGCAGTATTTT. It specifies CASSWVRVGTDTQYF.

The rearrangement uses TRBV29-1 and TRBJ2-3, with 8 bases aligning to TRBD2. Germline CDR1 is SQVTM and CDR2 is ANQGSEA. V was clipped by 6 bases and J by 2 bases; unmatched bases: 4. This CDR3 spans 13 amino acids. The CDR3 sequence: CSVGRDFTDTQYF. The DNA of the CDR3 is TGCAGCGTCGGGAGGGACTTCACAGATACGCAGTATTTT.

The chain couples TRBV2 to TRBJ2-3, with D possibly being TRBD2 (7 bases). This CDR3 comprises 13 residues. Germline CDR1 and CDR2: SNHLY and FYNNEI. V lost 6 bases and J lost 15, with 22 bases in between. The chain's CDR3 is CASSGGRDTLLYF. The DNA of the CDR3 is TGTGCCAGCAGCGGTGGGAGGGACACTCTGCTCTATTTT. Filled out from reference TRBV2 and TRBJ2-3, the complete variable domain reads EPEVTQTPSHQVTQMGQEVILRCVPISNHLYFYWYRQILGQKVEFLVSFYNNEISEKSEIFDDQFSVERPDGSNFTLKIRSTKLEDSAMYFCASSGGRDTLLYFGPGTRLTVL.

The V call is TRBV4-1, the J call TRBJ2-3; 7 bases map to TRBD2. The junction had 4 bases not matched to a gene; V was cut back by 4 bases and J by 3 bases. Germline values: CDR1 MGHRA, CDR2 YSYEKL. The CDR3 runs to 14 residues. The DNA of the CDR3 is TGCGCCAGCAGCCGGGGAGGGAGTACAGATACGCAGTATTTT. Translating it yields CASSRGGSTDTQYF.

The chain uses TRBV9 and TRBJ2-7, with D possibly being TRBD1 (8 bases). Germline V CDR1 and CDR2: SGDLS, YYNGEE. The V gene lost 3 bases and the J gene lost 9 bases, with 16 bases spanning the gap. The length of the CDR3 is 13 residues. The CDR3 region has the DNA TGTGCCAGCAGCGGCGGACAGGGAGGGTGGCAGTACTTC. Protein sequence: CASSGGQGGWQYF.

The chain carries TRBV2 and TRBJ1-1, with D maybe TRBD1 (6 bases). The germline CDR1 and CDR2 sequences are SNHLY and FYNNEI. The CDR3 sequence is 14 residues long. The germline V and J ends were trimmed by 2 bases and 1 base, with 8 bases remaining between them. DNA of the CDR3: TGTGCCAGCAGTGAACGACAGGAGAACACTGAAGCTTTCTTT. Its translation is CASSERQENTEAFF.

The sample holds a few counts of this clone. The junction departs from the called germline gene at one end, perhaps through a read error. This chain connects TRBV7-9 to TRBJ1-1; D not resolved. The CDR3 has 12 amino acids. The germline V gene encodes CDR1 SEHNR and CDR2 FQNEAQ (reference sequence). The CDR3 sequence is CSSQRSDTEAFF. Here the CDR3 DNA reads TGTTCCAGCCAAAGGAGTGACACTGAAGCTTTCTTT.

This chain uses TRBV5-1 with TRBJ2-5; 12 bases map to TRBD2. This CDR3 is 15 amino acids long. V dropped 4 bases and J dropped 7; count of bases not matched to a gene: 8. Germline V gene data show CDR1 as SGHRS and CDR2 as YFSETQ. The CDR3 protein is CASSPTSGRIGTQYF. CDR3 in DNA: TGCGCCAGCAGCCCGACTAGCGGGAGAATTGGGACCCAGTACTTC.